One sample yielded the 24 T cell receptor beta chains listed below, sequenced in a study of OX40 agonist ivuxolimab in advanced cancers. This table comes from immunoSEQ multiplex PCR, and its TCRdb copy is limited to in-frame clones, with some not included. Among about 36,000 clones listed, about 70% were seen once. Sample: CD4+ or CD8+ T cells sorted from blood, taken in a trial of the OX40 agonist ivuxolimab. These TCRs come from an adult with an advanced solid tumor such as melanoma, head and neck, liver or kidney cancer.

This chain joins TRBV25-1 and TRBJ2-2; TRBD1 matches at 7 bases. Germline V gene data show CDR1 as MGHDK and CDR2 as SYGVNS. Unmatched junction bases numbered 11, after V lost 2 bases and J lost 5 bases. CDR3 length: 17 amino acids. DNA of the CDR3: TGTGCCAGCAGTGAAGCCGGGGCCAGGGGGTGGACCGGGGAGCTGTTTTTT. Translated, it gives CASSEAGARGWTGELFF.

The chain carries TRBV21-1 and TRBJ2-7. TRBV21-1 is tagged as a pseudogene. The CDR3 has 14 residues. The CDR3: CASTSRDDTYEQYV. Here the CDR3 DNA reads TGTGCCAGCACTTCCCGGGACGACACCTACGAGCAGTACGTC.

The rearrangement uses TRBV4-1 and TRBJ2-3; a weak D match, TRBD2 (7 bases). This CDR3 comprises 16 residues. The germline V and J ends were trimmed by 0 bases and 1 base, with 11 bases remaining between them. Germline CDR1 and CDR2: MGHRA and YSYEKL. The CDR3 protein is CASSQDAGAGTDTQYF. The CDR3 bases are TGCGCCAGCAGCCAAGACGCGGGGGCCGGCACAGATACGCAGTATTTT.

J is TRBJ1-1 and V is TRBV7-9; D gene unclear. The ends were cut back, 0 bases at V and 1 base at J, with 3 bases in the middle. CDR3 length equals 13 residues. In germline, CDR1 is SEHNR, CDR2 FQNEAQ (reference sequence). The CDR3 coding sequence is TGTGCCAGCAGCTTAGCGCCGAACACTGAAGCTTTCTTT. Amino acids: CASSLAPNTEAFF.

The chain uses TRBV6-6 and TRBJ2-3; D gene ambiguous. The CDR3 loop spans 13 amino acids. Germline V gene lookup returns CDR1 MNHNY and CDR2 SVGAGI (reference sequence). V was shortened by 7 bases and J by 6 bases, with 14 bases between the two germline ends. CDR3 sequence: CASTQLKPDTQYF. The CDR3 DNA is TGTGCCAGCACTCAGTTAAAGCCCGATACGCAGTATTTT.

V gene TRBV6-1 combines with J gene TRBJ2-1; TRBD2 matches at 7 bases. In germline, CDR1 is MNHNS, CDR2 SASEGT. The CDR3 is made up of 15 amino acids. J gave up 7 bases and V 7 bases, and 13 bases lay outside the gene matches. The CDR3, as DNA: TGTGCCAGCAACAGACTTTGGACTAGTATTAATGAGCAGTTCTTC. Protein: CASNRLWTSINEQFF.

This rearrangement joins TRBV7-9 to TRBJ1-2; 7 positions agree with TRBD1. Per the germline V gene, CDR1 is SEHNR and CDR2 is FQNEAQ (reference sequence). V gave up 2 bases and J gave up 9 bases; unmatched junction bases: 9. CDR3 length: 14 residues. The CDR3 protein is CASSLLGQTMSYTF. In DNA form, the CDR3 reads TGTGCCAGCAGCTTACTGGGACAGACTATGAGCTACACCTTC.

The CDR3 spells CASIITGDQPQHF. The CDR3 DNA follows: TGTGCCAGCATTATCACAGGCGATCAGCCCCAGCATTTT. The chain is built from TRBV6-1 and TRBJ1-5; TRBD1 might be the D (5 bases). Germline-derived CDR1 and CDR2 are MNHNS and SASEGT. This CDR3 is 13 amino acids long. The ends were cut back, 7 bases at V and 5 bases at J, with 12 bases in the middle.

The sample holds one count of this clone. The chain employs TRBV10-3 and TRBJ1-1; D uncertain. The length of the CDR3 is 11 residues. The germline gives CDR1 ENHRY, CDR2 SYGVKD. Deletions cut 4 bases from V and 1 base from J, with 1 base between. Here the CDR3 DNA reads TGTGCCATCAGTGGGAACACTGAAGCTTTCTTT. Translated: CAISGNTEAFF.

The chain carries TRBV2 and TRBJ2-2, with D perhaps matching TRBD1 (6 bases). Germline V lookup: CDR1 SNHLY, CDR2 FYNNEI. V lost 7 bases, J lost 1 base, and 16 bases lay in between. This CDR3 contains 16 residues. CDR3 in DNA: TGTGCCAGCAATTCCCGCCAGGGGAGGAACACCGGGGAGCTGTTTTTT. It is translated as CASNSRQGRNTGELFF. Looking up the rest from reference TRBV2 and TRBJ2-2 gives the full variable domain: EPEVTQTPSHQVTQMGQEVILRCVPISNHLYFYWYRQILGQKVEFLVSFYNNEISEKSEIFDDQFSVERPDGSNFTLKIRSTKLEDSAMYFCASNSRQGRNTGELFFGEGSRLTVL.

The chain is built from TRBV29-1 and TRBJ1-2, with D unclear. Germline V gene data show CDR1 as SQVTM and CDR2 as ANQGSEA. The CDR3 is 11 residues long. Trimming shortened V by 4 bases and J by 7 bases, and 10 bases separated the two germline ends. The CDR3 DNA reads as TGCAGCGTTGCAAGGGAATCTGGCTACACCTTC. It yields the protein CSVARESGYTF.

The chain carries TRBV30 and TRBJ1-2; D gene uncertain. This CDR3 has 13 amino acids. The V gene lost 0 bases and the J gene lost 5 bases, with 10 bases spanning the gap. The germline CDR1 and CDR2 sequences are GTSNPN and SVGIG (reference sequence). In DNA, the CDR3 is TGTGCCTGGAGTGTAGGGCAGGCTTATGGCTACACCTTC. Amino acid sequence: CAWSVGQAYGYTF.

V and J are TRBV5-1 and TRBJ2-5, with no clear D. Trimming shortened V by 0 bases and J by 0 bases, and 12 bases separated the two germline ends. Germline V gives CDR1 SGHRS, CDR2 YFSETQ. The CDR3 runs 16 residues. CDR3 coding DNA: TGCGCCAGCAGCTTGGATGGGCGGCCGCACCAAGAGACCCAGTACTTC. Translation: CASSLDGRPHQETQYF.

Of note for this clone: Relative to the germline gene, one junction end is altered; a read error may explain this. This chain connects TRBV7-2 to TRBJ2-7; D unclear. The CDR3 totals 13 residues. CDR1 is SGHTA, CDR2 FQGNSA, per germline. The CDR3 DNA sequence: TGTGCCGGCAGCTCCCAATCAGCCTACGAGCAGTACTTC. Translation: CAGSSQSAYEQYF. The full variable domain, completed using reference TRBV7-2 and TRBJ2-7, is GAGVSQSPSNKVTEKGKDVELRCDPISGHTALYWYRQSLGQGLEFLIYFQGNSAPDKSGLPSDRFSAERTGGSVSTLTIQRTQQEDSAVYLCAGSSQSAYEQYFGPGTRLTVT.

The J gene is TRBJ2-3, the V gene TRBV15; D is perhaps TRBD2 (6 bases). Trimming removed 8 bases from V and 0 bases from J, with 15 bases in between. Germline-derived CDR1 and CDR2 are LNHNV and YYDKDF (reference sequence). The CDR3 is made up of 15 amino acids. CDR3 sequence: CATSKPGASTDTQYF. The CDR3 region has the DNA TGTGCCACCTCCAAACCGGGAGCCAGCACAGATACGCAGTATTTT.

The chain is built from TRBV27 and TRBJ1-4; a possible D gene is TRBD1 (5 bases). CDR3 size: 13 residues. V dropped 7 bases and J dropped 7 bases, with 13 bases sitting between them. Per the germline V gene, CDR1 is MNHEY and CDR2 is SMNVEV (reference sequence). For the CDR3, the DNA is TGTGCCAGCATTGTGGGGCTGAGTGAAAAACTGTTTTTT. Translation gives CASIVGLSEKLFF.

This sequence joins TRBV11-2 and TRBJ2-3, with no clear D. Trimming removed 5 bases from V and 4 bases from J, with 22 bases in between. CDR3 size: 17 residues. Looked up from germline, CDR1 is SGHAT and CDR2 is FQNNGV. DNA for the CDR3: TGTGCCAGCAGCCGCCAAAAAGGACCCCCCCAGGCAGATACGCAGTATTTT. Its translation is CASSRQKGPPQADTQYF.

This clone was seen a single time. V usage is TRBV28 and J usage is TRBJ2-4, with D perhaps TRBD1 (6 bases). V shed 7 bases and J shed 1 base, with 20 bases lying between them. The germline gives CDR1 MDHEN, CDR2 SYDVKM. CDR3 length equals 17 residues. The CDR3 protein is CASTNSQGFGAKNIQYF. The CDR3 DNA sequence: TGTGCCAGCACTAACTCACAGGGATTCGGGGCCAAAAACATTCAGTACTTC.

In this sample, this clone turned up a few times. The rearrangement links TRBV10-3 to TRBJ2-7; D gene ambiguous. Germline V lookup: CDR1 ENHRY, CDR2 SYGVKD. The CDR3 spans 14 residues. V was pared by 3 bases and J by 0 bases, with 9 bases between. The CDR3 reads CAISDRPSSYEQYV. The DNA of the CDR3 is TGTGCCATCAGTGATCGACCTAGCTCCTACGAGCAGTACGTC.

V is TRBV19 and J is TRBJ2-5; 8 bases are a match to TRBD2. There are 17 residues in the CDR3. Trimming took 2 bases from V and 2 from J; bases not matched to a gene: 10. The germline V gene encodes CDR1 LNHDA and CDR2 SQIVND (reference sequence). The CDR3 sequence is CASSIWRGALSQETQYF. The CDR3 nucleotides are TGTGCCAGTAGTATATGGCGGGGGGCGCTATCTCAAGAGACCCAGTACTTC.

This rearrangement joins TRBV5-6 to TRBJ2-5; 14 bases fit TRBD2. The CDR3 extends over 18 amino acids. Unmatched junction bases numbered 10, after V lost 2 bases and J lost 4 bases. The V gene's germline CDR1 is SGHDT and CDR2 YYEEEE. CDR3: CASSFWTSGGTTRETQYF. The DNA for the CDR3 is TGTGCCAGCAGCTTTTGGACTAGCGGGGGGACGACCCGAGAGACCCAGTACTTC.

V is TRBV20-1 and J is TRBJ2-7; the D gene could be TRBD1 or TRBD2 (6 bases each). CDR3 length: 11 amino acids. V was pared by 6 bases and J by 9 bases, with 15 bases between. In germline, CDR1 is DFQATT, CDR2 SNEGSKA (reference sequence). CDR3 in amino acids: CSANRVGGQYF. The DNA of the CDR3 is TGCAGTGCCAACAGGGTCGGGGGGCAGTACTTC.

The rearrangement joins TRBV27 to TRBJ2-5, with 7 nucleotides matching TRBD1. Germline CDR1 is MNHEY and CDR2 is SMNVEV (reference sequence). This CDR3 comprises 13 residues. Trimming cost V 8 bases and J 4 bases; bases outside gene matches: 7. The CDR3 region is CASGRQGLETQYF. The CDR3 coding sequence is TGTGCCAGCGGGAGACAGGGATTAGAGACCCAGTACTTC.

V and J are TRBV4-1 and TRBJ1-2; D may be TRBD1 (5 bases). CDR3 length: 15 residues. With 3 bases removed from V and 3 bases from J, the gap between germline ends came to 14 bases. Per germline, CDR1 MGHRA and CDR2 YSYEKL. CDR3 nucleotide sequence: TGCGCCAGCAGCCAGTCGGGGCGGTTCGACTATGGCTACACCTTC. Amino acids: CASSQSGRFDYGYTF.